This TCR beta chain was recorded in a study of CD8+ T cells in alopecia areata. After removal of 5 bases from V and 2 bases from J, the junction contained 4 bases not matched to a gene. In germline, CDR1 is SGHAT, CDR2 FQNNGV. This CDR3 has 14 residues. Treatment defined: oral pan-JAK inhibitor, 5-10 mg twice daily. Isolation of CD4+ and CD8+ T cells from PBMCs was achieved by sorting. Sequencing templates came from extracted RNA that was reverse transcribed into cDNA. This table comes from immunoSEQ multiplex PCR, and its TCRdb copy is limited to in-frame clones, with some not included. In the table there are around 110,000 clones, roughly 84% of which are singletons. Overall study results and limits: Because one nonresponder was included, the link of baseline CD8+ expansion to response is considered uncertain. Clarity of TCR sharing across patients fell short of that in mice, possibly HLA-related. Expanded CD8+ clones among the top 100, and scalp clonality, were significantly decreased by tofacitinib.

The count of this clone is one. The antigen remains unidentified. This sample comprised CD8+ T cells sorted from blood, obtained at week 24, from a patient treated with tofacitinib. This receptor was obtained from a human donor with alopecia areata. The chain combines TRBV11-2 with TRBJ2-7; 9 bases map to TRBD1. The CDR3 sequence: CASSPGQGAYEQYF. DNA for the CDR3: TGTGCCAGCAGCCCGGGACAGGGCGCCTACGAGCAGTACTTC.